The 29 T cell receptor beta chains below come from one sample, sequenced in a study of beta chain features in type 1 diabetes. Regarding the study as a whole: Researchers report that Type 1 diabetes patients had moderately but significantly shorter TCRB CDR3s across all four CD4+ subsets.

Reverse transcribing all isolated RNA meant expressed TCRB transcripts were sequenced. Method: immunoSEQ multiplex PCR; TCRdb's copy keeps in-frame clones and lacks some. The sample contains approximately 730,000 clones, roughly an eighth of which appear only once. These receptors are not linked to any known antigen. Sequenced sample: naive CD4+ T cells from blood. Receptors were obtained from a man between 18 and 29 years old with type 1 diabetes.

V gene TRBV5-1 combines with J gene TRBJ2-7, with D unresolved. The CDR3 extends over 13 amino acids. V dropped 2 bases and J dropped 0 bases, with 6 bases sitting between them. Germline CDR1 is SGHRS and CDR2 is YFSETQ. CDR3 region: CASSFTGSYEQYF. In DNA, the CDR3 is TGCGCCAGCAGCTTCACCGGCTCCTACGAGCAGTACTTC.

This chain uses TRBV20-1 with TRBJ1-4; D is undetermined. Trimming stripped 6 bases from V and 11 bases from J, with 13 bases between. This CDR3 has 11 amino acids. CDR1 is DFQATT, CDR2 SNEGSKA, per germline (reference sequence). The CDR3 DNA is TGCAGTGCCCCCTCCTCCGGGAAACTGTTTTTT. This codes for CSAPSSGKLFF.

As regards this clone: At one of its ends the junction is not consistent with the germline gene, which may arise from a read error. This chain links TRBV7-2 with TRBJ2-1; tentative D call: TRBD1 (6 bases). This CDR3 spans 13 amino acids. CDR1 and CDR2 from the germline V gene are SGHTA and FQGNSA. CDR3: CASSLASQDTGIF. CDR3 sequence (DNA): TGTGCCAGCAGCTTAGCGTCACAGGACACAGGGATCTTC.

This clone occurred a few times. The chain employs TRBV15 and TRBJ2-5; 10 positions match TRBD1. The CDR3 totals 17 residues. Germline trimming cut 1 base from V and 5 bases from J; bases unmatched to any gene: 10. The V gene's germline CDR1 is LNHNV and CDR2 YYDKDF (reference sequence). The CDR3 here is CATSRARDRGLRETQYF. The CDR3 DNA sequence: TGTGCCACCAGCAGAGCCCGGGACAGGGGTTTGAGGGAGACCCAGTACTTC. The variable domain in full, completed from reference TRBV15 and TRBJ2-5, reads DAMVIQNPRYQVTQFGKPVTLSCSQTLNHNVMYWYQQKSSQAPKLLFHYYDKDFNNEADTPDNFQSRRPNTSFCFLDIRSPGLGDTAMYLCATSRARDRGLRETQYFGPGTRLLVL.

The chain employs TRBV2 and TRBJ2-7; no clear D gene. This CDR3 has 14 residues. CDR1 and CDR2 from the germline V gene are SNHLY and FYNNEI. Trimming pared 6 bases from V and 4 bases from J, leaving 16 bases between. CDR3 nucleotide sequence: TGTGCCAGCAGCCAATACGACAAGGGTTACGAGCAGTACTTC. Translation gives CASSQYDKGYEQYF.

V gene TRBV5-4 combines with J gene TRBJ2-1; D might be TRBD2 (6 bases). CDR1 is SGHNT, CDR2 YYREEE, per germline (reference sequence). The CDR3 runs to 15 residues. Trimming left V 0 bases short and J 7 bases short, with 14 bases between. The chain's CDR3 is CASSLVSSGGNEQFF. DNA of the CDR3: TGTGCCAGCAGCTTGGTTTCCAGCGGAGGGAATGAGCAGTTCTTC.

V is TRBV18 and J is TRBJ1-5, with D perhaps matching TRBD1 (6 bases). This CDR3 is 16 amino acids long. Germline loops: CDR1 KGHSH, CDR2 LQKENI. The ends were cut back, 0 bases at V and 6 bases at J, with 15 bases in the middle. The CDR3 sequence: CASSPPLPGAVQPQHF. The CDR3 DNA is TGTGCCAGCTCACCACCGTTACCGGGGGCGGTTCAGCCCCAGCATTTT.

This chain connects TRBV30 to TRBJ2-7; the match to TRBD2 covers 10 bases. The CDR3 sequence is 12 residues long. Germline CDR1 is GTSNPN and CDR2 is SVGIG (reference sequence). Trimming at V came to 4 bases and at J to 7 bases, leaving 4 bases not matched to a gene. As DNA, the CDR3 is TGTGCCTGGACTAGCGGGGGCGGGGAGCAGTACTTC. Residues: CAWTSGGGEQYF.

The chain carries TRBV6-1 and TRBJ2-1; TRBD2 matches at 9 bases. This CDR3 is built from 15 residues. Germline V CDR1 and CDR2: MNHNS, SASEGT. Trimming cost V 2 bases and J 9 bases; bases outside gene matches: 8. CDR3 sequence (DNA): TGTGCCAGCAGTGAATCGAGCGGGGGGAATGGTGAGCAGTTCTTC. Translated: CASSESSGGNGEQFF.

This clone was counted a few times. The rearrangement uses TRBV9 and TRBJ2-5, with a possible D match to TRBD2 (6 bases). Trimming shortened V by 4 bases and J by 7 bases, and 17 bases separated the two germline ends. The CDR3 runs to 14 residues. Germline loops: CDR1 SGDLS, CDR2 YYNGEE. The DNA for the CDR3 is TGTGCCAGCAGCCCTCCGCCGGCCGGGGGGACCCAGTACTTC. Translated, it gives CASSPPPAGGTQYF.

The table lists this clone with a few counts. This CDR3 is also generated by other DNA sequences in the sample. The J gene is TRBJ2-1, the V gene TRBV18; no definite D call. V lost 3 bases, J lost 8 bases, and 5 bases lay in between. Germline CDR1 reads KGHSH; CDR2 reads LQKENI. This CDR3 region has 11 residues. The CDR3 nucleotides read TGTGCCAGCTCACCGGCGGATGAGCAGTTCTTC. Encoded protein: CASSPADEQFF.

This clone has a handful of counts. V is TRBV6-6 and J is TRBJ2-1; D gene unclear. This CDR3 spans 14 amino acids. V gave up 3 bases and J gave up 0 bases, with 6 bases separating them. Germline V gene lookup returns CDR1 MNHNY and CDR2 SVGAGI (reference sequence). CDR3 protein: CASSYTSSYNEQFF. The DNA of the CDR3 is TGTGCCAGCAGTTATACGAGCTCCTACAATGAGCAGTTCTTC.

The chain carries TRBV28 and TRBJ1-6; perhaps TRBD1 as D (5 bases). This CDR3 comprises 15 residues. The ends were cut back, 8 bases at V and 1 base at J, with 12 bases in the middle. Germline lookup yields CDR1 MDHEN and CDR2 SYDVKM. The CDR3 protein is CASRGPMSYNSPLHF. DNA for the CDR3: TGTGCCAGCCGGGGACCGATGTCCTATAATTCACCCCTCCACTTT.

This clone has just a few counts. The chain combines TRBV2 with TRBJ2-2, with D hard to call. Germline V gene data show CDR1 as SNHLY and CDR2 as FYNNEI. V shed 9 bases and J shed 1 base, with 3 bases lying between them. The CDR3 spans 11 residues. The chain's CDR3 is CASQNTGELFF. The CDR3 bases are TGTGCCAGTCAGAACACCGGGGAGCTGTTTTTT.

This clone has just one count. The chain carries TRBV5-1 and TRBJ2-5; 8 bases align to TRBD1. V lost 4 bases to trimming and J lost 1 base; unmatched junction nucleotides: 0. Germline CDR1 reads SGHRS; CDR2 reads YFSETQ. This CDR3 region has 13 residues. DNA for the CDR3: TGCGCCAGCAGCGGACAGGGCCAAGAGACCCAGTACTTC. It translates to CASSGQGQETQYF.

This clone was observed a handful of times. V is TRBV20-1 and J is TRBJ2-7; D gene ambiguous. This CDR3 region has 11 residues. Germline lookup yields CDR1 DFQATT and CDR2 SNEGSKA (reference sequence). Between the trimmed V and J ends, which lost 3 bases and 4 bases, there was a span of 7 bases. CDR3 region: CSASSAYEQYF. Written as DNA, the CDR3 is TGCAGTGCTAGCTCGGCTTACGAGCAGTACTTC.

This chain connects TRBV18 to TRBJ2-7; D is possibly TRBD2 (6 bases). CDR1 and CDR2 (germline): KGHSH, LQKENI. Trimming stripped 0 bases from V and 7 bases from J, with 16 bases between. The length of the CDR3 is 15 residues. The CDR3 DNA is TGTGCCAGCTCACCACCTGAGTCCGGGCGGGGTGAGCAGTACTTC. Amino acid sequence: CASSPPESGRGEQYF.

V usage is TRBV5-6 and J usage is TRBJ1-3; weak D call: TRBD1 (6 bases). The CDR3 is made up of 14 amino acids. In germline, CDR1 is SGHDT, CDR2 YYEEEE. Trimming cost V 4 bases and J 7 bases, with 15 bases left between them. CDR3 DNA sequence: TGTGCCAGCAGCCTCTGGACAGCTACTAACACCATATATTTT. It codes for CASSLWTATNTIYF.

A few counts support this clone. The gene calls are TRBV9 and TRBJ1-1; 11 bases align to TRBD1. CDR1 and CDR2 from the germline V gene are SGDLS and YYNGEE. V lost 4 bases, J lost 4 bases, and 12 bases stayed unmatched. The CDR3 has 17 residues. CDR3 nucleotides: TGTGCCAGCAGCCCGCGGGACAGGGGGGATGTTGGCACTGAAGCTTTCTTT. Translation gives CASSPRDRGDVGTEAFF. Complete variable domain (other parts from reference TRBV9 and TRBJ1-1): DSGVTQTPKHLITATGQRVTLRCSPRSGDLSVYWYQQSLDQGLQFLIQYYNGEERAKGNILERFSAQQFPDLHSELNLSSLELGDSALYFCASSPRDRGDVGTEAFFGQGTRLTVV.

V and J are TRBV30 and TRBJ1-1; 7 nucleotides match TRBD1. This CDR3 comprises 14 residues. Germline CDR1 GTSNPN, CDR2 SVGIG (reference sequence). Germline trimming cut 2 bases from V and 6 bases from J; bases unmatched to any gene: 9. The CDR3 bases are TGTGCCTGGAGTTCAACCAGGGGGGCGGCTGAAGCTTTCTTT. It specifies CAWSSTRGAAEAFF.

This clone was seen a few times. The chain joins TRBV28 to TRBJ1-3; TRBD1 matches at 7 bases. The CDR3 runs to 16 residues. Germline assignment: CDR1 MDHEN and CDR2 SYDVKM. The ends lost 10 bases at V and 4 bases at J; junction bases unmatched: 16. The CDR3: CATKGGGATTGNTIYF. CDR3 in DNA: TGTGCCACCAAAGGAGGGGGCGCGACAACGGGAAACACCATATATTTT.

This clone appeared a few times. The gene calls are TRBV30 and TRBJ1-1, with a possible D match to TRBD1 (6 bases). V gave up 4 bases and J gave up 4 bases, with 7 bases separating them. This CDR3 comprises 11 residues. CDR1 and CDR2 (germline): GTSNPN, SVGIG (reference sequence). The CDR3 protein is CAWMGATEAFF. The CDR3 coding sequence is TGTGCCTGGATGGGGGCCACTGAAGCTTTCTTT.

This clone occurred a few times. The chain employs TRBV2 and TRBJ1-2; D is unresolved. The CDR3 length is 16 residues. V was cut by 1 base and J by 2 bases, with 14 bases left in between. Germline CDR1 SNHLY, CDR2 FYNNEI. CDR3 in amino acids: CASSEVRLGLNYGYTF. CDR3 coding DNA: TGTGCCAGCAGTGAAGTCAGGTTAGGGTTGAACTATGGCTACACCTTC.

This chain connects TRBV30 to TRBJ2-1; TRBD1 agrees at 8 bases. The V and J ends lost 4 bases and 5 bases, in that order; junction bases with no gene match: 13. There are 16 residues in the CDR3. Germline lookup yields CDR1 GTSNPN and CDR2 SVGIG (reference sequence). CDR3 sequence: CAWNPDWTGHNNEQFF. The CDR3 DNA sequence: TGTGCCTGGAACCCAGACTGGACAGGGCACAACAATGAGCAGTTCTTC.

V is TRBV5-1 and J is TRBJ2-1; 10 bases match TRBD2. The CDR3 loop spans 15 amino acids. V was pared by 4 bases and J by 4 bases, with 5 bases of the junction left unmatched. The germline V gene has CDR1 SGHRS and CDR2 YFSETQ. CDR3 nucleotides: TGCGCCAGCAGCAGTAGCGGGGGGCTTTACAATGAGCAGTTCTTC. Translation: CASSSSGGLYNEQFF.

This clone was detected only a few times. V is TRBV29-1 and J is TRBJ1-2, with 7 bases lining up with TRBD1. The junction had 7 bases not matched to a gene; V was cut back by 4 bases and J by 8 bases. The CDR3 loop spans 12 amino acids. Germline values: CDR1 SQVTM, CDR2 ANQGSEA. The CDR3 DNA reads TGCAGCGTTGTACAGGGGAAGTGGGGCTACACCTTC. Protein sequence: CSVVQGKWGYTF.

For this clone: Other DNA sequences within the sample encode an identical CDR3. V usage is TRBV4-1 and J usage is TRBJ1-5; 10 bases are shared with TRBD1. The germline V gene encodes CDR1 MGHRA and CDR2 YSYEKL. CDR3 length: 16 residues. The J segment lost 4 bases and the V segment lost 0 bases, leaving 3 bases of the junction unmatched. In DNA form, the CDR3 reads TGCGCCAGCAGCCAAGAGGGGGGACAGGGGAATCAGCCCCAGCATTTT. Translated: CASSQEGGQGNQPQHF.

As DNA, the CDR3 is TGTGCCTGGAGTAGACAGGGAGTGAACACTGAAGCTTTCTTT. Translated, it gives CAWSRQGVNTEAFF. This chain connects TRBV30 to TRBJ1-1, with 7 bases that match TRBD1. The CDR3 is 14 amino acids. Germline lookup yields CDR1 GTSNPN and CDR2 SVGIG (reference sequence). Trimming cost V 2 bases and J 0 bases; bases outside gene matches: 3.

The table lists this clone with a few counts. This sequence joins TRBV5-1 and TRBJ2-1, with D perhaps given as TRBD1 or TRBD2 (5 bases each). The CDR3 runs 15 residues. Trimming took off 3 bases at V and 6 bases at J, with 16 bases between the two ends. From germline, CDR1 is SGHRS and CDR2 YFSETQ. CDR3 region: CASSSGDPLANEQFF. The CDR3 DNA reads TGCGCCAGCAGCTCCGGGGACCCATTGGCCAATGAGCAGTTCTTC.